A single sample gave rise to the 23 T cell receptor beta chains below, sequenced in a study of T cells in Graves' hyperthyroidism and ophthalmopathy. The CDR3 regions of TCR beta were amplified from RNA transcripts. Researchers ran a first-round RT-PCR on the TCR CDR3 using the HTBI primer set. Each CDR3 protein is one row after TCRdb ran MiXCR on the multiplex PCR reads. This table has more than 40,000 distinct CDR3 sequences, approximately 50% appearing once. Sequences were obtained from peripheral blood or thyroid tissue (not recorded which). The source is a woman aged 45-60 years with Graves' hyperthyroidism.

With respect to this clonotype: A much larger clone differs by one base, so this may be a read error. CDR3 coding DNA: TGTGCCAGCCCACCACCCTACGAGCAGTACTTC. Translation: CASPPPYEQYF. The chain uses TRBV18 and TRBJ2-7; D unresolved. The V gene's germline CDR1 is KGHSH and CDR2 LQKENI. CDR3 length: 11 residues. The full variable domain, completed using reference TRBV18 and TRBJ2-7, is NAGVMQNPRHLVRRRGQEARLRCSPMKGHSHVYWYRQLPEEGLKFMVYLQKENIIDESGMPKERFSAEFPKEGPSILRIQQVVRGDSAAYFCASPPPYEQYFGPGTRLTVT.

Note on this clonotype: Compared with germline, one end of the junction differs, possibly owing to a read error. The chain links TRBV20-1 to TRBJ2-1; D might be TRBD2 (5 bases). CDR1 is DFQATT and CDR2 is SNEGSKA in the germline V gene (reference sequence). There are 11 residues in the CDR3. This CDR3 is CSARVDGEQLF. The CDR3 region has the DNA TGCAGTGCTAGAGTTGATGGGGAGCAGCTCTTC.

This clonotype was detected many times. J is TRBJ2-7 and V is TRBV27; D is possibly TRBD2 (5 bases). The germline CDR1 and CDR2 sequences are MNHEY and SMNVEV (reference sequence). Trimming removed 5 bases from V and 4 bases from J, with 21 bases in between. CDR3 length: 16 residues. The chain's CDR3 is CASSITVGSVRYEQYF. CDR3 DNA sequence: TGTGCCAGCAGTATCACCGTGGGGAGTGTTCGGTACGAGCAGTACTTC.

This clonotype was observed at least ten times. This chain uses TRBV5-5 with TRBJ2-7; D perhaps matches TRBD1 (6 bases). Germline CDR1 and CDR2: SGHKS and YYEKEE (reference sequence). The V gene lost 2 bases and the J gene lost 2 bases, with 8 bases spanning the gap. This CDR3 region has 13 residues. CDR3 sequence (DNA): TGTGCCAGCAGCTTCCGGGACACCTACGAGCAGTACTTC. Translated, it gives CASSFRDTYEQYF.

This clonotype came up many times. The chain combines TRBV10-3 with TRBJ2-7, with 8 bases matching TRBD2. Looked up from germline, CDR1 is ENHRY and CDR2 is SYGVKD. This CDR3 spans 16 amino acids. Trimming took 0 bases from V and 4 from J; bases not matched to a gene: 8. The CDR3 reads CAISESIAGIYYEQYF. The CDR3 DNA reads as TGTGCCATCAGTGAGTCGATAGCGGGGATCTATTACGAGCAGTACTTC.

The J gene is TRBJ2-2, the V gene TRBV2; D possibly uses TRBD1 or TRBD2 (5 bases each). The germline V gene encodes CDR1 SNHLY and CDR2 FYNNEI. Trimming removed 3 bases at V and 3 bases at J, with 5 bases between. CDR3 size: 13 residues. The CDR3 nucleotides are TGTGCCAGCAGTGAGGGGGACACCGGGGAGCTGTTTTTT. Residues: CASSEGDTGELFF.

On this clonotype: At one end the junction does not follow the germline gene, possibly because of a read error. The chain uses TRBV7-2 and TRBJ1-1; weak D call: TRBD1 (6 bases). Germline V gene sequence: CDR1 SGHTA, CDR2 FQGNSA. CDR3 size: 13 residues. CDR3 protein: CASSLTGHTEAFF. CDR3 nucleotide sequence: TGTGCCAGTAGCTTAACAGGGCACACTGAAGCTTTCTTT.

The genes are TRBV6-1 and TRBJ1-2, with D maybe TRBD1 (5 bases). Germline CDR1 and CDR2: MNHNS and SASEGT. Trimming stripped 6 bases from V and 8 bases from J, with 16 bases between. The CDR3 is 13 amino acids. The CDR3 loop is CASSEGLLVGYTF. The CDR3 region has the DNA TGTGCCAGCAGCGAGGGACTGTTAGTCGGCTACACCTTC.

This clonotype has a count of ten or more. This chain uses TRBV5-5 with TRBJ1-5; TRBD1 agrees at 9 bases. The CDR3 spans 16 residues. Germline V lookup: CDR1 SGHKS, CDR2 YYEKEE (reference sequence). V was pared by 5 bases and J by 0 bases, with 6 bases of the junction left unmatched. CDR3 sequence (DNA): TGTGCCAGCAGTAGGGACAGGGCATATAGCAATCAGCCCCAGCATTTT. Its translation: CASSRDRAYSNQPQHF.

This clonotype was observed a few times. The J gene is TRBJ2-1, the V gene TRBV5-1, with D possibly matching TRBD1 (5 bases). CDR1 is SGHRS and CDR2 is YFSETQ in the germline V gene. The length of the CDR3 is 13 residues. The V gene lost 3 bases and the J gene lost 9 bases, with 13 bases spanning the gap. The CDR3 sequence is CASSWGTYGEQFF. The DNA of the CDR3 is TGCGCCAGCAGCTGGGGCACGTATGGTGAGCAGTTCTTC.

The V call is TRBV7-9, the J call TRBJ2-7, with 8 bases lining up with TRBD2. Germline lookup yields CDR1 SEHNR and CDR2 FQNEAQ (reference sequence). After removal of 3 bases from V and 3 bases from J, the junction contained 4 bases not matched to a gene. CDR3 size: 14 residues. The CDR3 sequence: CASSLGGLGYEQYF. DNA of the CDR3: TGTGCCAGCAGCTTGGGGGGACTAGGCTACGAGCAGTACTTC. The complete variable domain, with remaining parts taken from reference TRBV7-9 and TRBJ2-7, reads DTGVSQNPRHKITKRGQNVTFRCDPISEHNRLYWYRQTLGQGPEFLTYFQNEAQLEKSRLLSDRFSAERPKGSFSTLEIQRTEQGDSAMYLCASSLGGLGYEQYFGPGTRLTVT.

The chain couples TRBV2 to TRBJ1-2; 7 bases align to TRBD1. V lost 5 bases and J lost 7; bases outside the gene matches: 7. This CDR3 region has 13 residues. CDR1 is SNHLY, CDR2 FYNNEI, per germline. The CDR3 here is CASSSTGVGGYTF. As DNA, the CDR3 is TGTGCCAGCAGTTCTACAGGGGTGGGTGGCTACACCTTC.

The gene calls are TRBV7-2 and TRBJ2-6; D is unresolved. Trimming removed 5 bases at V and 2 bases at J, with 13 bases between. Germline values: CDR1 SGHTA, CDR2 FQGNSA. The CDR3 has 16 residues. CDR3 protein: CASSQVGDTGANVLTF. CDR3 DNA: TGTGCCAGCAGCCAAGTAGGAGACACTGGGGCCAACGTCCTGACTTTC.

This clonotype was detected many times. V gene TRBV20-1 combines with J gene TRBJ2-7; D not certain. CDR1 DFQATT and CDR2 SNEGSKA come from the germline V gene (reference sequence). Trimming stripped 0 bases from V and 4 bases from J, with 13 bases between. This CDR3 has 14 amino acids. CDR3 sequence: CSARDPITTYEQYF. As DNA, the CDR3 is TGCAGTGCTAGAGATCCCATTACAACTTACGAGCAGTACTTC.

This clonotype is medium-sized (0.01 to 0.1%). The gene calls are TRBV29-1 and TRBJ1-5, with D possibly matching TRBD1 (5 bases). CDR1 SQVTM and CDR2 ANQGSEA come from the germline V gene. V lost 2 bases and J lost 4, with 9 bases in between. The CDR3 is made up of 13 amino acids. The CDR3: CSVEIRANQPQHF. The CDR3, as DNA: TGCAGCGTTGAAATCAGGGCAAATCAGCCCCAGCATTTT.

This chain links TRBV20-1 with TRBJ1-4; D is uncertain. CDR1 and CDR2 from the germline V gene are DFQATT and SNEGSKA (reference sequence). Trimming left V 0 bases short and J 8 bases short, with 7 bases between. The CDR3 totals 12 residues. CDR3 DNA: TGCAGTGCTAGAGATCGTGGGGAAAAACTGTTTTTT. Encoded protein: CSARDRGEKLFF.

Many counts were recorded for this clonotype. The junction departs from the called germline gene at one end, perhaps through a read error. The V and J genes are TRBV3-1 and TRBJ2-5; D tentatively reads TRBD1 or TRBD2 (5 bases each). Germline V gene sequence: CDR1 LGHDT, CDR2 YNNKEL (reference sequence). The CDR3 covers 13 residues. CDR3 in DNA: TGTGCCAGCAGCGCCCGGGGCCAAGAGACCCAGCACTTC. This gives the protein CASSARGQETQHF.

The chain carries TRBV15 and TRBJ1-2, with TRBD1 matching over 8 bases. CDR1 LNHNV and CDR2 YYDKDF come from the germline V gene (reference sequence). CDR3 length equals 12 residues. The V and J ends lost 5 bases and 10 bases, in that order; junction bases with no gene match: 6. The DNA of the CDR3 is TGTGCCACCAGCTTTGTACAGGGGGACTACACCTTC. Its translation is CATSFVQGDYTF.

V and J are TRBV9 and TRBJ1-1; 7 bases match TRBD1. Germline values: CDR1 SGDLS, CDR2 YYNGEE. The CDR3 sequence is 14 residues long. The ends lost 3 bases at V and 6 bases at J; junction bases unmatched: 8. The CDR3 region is CASSAYPGQAEAFF. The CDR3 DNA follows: TGTGCCAGCAGCGCCTACCCAGGACAGGCTGAAGCTTTCTTT.

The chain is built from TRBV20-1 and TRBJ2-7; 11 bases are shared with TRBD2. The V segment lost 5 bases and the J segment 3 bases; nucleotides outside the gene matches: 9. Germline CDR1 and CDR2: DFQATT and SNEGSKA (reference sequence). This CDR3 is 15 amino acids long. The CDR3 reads CSAPTRLAGIYEQYF. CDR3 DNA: TGCAGTGCTCCGACGAGACTAGCGGGAATCTACGAGCAGTACTTC.

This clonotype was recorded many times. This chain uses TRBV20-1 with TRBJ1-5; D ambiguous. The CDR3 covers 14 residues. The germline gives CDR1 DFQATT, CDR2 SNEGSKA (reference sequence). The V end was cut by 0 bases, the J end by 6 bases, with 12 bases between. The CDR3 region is CSAREATHGQPQHF. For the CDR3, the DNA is TGCAGTGCTAGAGAGGCCACACATGGTCAGCCCCAGCATTTT.

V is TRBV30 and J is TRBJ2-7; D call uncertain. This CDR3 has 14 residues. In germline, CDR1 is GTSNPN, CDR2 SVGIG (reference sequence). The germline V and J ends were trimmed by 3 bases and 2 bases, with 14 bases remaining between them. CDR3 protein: CAWSSCDGPYEQYF. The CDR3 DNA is TGTGCCTGGAGCAGCTGCGACGGTCCCTACGAGCAGTACTTC.

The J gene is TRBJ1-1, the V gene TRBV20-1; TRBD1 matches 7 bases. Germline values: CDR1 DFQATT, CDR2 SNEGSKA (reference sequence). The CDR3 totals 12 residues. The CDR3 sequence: CRGDRQNTEAFF. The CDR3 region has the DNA TGCAGGGGGGACAGACAGAACACTGAAGCTTTCTTT.